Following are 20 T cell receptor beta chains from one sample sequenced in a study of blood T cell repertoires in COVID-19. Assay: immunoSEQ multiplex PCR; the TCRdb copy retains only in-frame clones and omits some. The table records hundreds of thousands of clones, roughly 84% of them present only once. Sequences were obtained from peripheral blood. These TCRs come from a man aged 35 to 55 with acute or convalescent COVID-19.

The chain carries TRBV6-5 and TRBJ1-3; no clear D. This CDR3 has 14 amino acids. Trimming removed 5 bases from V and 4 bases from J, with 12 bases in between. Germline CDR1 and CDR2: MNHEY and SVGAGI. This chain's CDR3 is CASSIGPGGNTIYF. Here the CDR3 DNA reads TGTGCCAGCAGTATCGGTCCGGGAGGAAACACCATATATTTT.

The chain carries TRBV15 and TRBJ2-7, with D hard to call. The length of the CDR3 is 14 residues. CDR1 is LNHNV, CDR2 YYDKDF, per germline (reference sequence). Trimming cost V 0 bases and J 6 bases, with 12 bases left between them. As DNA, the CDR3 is TGTGCCACCAGCAGAGATCAGAAAGCAGGCGAGCAGTACTTC. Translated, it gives CATSRDQKAGEQYF.

The CDR3 here is CASSRDREAGYTF. The DNA of the CDR3 is TGTGCCAGCAGCCGGGACAGGGAAGCTGGCTACACCTTC. The J gene is TRBJ1-2, the V gene TRBV7-3; 9 bases are shared with TRBD1. There are 13 residues in the CDR3. Losses at the gene ends were 5 bases for V and 7 bases for J; bases not matched to a gene: 5. CDR1 and CDR2 (germline): SGHTA, FQGTGA.

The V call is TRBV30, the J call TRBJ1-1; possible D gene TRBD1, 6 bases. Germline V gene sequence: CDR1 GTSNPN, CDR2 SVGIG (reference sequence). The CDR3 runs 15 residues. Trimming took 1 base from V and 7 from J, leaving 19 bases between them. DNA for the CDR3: TGTGCCTGGAGTGAACCGAGGGGGATCGGTATTGAAGCTTTCTTT. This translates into CAWSEPRGIGIEAFF.

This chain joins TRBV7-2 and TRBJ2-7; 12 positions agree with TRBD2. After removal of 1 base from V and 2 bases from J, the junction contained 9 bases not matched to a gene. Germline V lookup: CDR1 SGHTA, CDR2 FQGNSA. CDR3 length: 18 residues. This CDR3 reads CASSLVGLAGGITYEQYF. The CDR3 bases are TGTGCCAGCAGCTTAGTGGGGCTAGCGGGGGGGATTACCTACGAGCAGTACTTC.

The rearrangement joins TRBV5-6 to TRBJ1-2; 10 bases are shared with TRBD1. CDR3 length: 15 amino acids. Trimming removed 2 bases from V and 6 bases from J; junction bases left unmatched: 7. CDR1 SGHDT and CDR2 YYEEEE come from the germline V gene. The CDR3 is CASSLGRQGANGYTF. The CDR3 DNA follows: TGTGCCAGCAGCTTAGGACGACAGGGGGCAAATGGCTACACCTTC.

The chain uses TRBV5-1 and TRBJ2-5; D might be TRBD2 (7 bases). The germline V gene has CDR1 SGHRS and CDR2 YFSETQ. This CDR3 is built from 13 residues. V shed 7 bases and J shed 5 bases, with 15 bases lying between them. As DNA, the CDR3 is TGCGCCAGCCGGGGGGCCCCGGGTGAGACCCAGTACTTC. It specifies CASRGAPGETQYF.

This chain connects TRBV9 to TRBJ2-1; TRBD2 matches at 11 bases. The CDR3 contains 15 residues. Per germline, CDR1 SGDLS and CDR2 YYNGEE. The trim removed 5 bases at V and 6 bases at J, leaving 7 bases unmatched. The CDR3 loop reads CASSTLAGALNEQFF. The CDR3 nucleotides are TGTGCCAGCAGTACACTAGCGGGGGCCCTCAATGAGCAGTTCTTC.

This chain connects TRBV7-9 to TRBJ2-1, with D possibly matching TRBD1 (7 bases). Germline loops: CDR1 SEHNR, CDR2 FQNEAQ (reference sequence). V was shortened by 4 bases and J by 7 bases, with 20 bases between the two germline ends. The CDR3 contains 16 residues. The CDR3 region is CASSSTRGDTANEQFF. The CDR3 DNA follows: TGTGCCAGCAGCTCCACCAGGGGGGACACCGCAAATGAGCAGTTCTTC. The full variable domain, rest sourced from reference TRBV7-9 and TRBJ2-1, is DTGVSQNPRHKITKRGQNVTFRCDPISEHNRLYWYRQTLGQGPEFLTYFQNEAQLEKSRLLSDRFSAERPKGSFSTLEIQRTEQGDSAMYLCASSSTRGDTANEQFFGPGTRLTVL.

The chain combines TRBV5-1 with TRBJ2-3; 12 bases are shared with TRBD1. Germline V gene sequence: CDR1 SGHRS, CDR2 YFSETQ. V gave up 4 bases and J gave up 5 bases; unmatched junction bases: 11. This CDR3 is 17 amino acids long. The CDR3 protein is CASSGGVGQGAGDTQYF. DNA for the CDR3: TGCGCCAGCAGCGGTGGTGTGGGACAGGGGGCGGGAGATACGCAGTATTTT.

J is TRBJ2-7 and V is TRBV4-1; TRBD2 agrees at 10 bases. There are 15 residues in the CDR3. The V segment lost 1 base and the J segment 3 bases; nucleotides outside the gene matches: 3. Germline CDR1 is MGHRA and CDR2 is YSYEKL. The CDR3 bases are TGCGCCAGCAGCCAAGCCGGGACTAGCGACTACGAGCAGTACTTC. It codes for CASSQAGTSDYEQYF.

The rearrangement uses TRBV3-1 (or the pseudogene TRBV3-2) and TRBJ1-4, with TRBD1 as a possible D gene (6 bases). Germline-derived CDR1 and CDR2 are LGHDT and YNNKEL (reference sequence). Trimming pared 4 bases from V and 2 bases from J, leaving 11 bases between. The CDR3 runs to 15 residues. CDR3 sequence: CASSRTAVTNEKLFF. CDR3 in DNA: TGTGCCAGCAGCCGGACAGCGGTTACTAATGAAAAACTGTTTTTT.

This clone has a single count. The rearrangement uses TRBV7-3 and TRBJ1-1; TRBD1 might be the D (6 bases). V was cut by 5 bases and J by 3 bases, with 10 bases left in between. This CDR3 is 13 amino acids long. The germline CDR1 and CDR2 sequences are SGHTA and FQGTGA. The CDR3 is CASSKDSHTEAFF. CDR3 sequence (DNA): TGTGCCAGCAGCAAGGACAGTCACACTGAAGCTTTCTTT.

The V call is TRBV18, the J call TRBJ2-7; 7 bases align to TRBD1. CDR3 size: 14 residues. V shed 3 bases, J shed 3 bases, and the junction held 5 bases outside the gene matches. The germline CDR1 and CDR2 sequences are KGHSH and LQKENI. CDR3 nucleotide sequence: TGTGCCAGCTCACCGTCGACAGGGATCTACGAGCAGTACTTC. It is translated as CASSPSTGIYEQYF.

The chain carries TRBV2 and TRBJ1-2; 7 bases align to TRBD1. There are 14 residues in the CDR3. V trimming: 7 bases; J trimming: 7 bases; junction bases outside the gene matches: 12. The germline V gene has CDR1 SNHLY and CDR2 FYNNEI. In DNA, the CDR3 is TGTGCCAGCAAGGGGGCCTCCCTGGCGGCTGGCTACACCTTC. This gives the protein CASKGASLAAGYTF.

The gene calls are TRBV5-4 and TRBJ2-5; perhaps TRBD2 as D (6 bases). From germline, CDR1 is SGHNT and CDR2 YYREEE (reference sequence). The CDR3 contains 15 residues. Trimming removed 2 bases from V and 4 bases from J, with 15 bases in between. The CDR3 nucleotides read TGTGCCAGCAGCTTAGCCGTTCCCGGGAGAGAGACCCAGTACTTC. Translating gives CASSLAVPGRETQYF.

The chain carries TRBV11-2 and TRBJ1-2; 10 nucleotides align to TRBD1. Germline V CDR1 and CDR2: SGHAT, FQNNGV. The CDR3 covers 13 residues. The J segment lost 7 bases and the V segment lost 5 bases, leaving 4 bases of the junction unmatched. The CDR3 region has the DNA TGTGCCAGCAGCGACAGGGGGCGAGCTGGCTACACCTTC. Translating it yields CASSDRGRAGYTF.

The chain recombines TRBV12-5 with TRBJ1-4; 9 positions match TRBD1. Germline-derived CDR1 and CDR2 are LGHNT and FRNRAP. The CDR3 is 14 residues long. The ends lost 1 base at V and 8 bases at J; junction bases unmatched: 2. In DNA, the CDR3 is TGTGCTAGTGGTTTGGACAGGGGGCCAGAAAAACTGTTTTTT. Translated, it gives CASGLDRGPEKLFF.

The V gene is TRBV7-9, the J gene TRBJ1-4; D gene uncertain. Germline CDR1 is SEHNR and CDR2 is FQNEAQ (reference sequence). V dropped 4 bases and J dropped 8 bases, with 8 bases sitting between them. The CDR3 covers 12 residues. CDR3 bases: TGTGCCAGCAGCTCCAGCGCGGAAAAACTGTTTTTT. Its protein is CASSSSAEKLFF.

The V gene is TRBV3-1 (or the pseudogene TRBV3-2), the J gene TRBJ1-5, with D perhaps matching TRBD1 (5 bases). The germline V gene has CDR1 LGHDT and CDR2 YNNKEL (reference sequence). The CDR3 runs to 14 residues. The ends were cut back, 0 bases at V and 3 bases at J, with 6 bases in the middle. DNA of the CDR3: TGTGCCAGCAGCCAAGACAGGGTCAATCAGCCCCAGCATTTT. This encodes CASSQDRVNQPQHF.